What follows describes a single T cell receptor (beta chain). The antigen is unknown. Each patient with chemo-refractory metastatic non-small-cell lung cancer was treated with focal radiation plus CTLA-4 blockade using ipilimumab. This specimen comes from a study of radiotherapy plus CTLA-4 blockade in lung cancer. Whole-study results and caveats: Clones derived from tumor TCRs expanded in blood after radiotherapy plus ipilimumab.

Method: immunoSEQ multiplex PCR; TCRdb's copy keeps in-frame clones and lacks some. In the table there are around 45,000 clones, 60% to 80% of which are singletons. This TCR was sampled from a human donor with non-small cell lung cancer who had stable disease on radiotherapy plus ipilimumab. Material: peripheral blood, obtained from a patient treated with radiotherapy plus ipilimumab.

DNA of the CDR3: TGTGCCAGCAGTGTGGGTGCCGGAAACACCATATATTTT. Translation: CASSVGAGNTIYF. The chain combines TRBV5-6 with TRBJ1-3; D uncertain. The CDR3 covers 13 residues. CDR1 is SGHDT, CDR2 YYEEEE, per germline. Trimming shortened V by 5 bases and J by 4 bases, and 10 bases separated the two germline ends.